This T cell receptor (beta chain) was documented in a study of control samples from healthy donors and cancer patients. The table came from immunoSEQ multiplex PCR; TCRdb's copy has only in-frame clones and leaves some out. The repertoire has approximately 130,000 clones, 89% of them found once; the top ten carry approximately 37%. Unmatched junction bases numbered 5, after V lost 8 bases and J lost 4 bases. This CDR3 spans 13 amino acids. Germline V lookup: CDR1 MNHEY, CDR2 SMNVEV (reference sequence). This sequence originates from a man aged 50-60 years in good health. V usage is TRBV27 and J usage is TRBJ2-5, with 9 bases fitting TRBD2. Sample: blood. The CDR3 coding sequence is TGTGCCAGCGCTAGCGGGGCTGTAGAGACCCAGTACTTC. Translation: CASASGAVETQYF.